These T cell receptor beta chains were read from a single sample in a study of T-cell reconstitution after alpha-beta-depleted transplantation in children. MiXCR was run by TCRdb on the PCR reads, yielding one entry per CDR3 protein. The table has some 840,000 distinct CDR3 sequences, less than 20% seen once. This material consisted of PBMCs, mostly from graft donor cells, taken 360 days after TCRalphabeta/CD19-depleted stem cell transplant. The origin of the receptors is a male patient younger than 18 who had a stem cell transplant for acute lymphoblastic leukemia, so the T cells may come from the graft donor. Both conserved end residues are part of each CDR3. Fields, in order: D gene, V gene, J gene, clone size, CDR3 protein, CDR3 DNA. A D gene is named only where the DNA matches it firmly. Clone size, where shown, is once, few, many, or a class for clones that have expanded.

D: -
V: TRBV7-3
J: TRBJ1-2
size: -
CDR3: CASHFALWAEGGYTF
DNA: TGTGCCAGCCATTTTGCGCTCTGGGCGGAGGGTGGCTACACCTTC

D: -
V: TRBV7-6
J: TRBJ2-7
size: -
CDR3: CASSPAGHLGVYEQYF
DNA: TGTGCCAGCAGCCCGGCCGGACACTTAGGTGTATACGAGCAGTACTTC

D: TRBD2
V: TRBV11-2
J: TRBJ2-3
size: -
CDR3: CASSGLAGGHTQYF
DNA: TGTGCCAGCTCTGGACTAGCGGGAGGTCATACGCAGTATTTT

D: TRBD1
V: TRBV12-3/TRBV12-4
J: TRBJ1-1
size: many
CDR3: CASTRTGGEDTEAFF
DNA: TGTGCCAGCACCCGGACAGGGGGAGAGGACACTGAAGCTTTCTTT

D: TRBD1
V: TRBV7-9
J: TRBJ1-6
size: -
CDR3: CASSSSQGVGSPLHF
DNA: TGTGCCAGCAGCTCGTCACAGGGGGTGGGTTCACCCCTCCACTTT

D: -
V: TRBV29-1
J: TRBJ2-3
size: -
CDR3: CSVWGRASALESTDTQYF
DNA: TGCAGCGTTTGGGGCAGGGCTAGTGCCCTCGAAAGCACAGATACGCAGTATTTT

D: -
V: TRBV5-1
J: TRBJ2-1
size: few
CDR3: CASSGGSAYNEQFF
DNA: TGCGCCAGCAGCGGGGGGAGCGCCTACAATGAGCAGTTCTTC

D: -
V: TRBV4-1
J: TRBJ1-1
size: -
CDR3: CASSQEGRGDMNTEAFF
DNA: TGCGCCAGCAGCCAGGAGGGACGGGGGGACATGAACACTGAAGCTTTCTTT

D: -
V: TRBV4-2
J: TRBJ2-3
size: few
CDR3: CASSHSGSPSTDTQYF
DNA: TGTGCCAGCAGCCATAGCGGAAGTCCTAGCACAGATACGCAGTATTTT

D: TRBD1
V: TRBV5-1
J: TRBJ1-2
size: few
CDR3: CASSFHGQGAGGYTF
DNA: TGCGCCAGCAGCTTTCATGGACAGGGGGCAGGTGGCTACACCTTC

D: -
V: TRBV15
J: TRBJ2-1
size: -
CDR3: CATRGGGINHNEQFF
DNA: TGTGCCACCCGTGGCGGTGGGATAAATCACAATGAGCAGTTCTTC

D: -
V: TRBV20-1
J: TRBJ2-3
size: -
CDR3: CSMDVSTDTQYF
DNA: TGCAGTATGGACGTTTCCACAGATACGCAGTATTTT

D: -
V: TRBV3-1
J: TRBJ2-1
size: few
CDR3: CASSQLINEQFF
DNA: TGTGCCAGCAGCCAACTAATCAATGAGCAGTTCTTC